These 21 T cell receptor beta chains share one sample of origin, sequenced in a study of blood T cells in healthy people across ages. With a J-beta primer mix and a sample-barcoded 5' primer, a second PCR ran roughly 6 to 11 cycles. TCRdb independently ran MiXCR on the 5' RACE reads; one entry per CDR3 protein. The repertoire consists of around 870,000 distinct CDR3 sequences, with around 30% occurring once and the leading ten covering 15% to 20%. The sample was blood. The origin of the receptors is a woman older than 75 in good health.

This clonotype was found a few times. The CDR3 spells CASSLYREGEQFF. CDR3 DNA: TGTGCCAGCAGCTTATACAGGGAAGGGGAGCAGTTCTTC. The chain recombines TRBV7-9 with TRBJ2-1; D possibly corresponds to TRBD1 (6 bases). In germline, CDR1 is SEHNR, CDR2 FQNEAQ (reference sequence). V gave up 2 bases and J gave up 10 bases, with 12 bases separating them. CDR3 length: 13 amino acids.

This clonotype was seen more than once but under ten times. The chain combines TRBV27 with TRBJ2-1; 14 bases are a match to TRBD2. The DNA end favors TRBJ2-7, so the J call may be wrong. The CDR3 loop spans 19 amino acids. Germline-derived CDR1 and CDR2 are MNHEY and SMNVEV (reference sequence). The CDR3 DNA follows: TGTGCCAGCAGTCCACGGACTAGCGGGGGGACCAGCTCCTACAATGAGCAGTACTTC. Amino acids: CASSPRTSGGTSSYNEQYF.

The J gene is TRBJ1-6, the V gene TRBV7-2; D is unclear. The CDR3 runs 15 residues. Germline V lookup: CDR1 SGHTA, CDR2 FQGNSA. V was shortened by 0 bases and J by 10 bases, with 13 bases between the two germline ends. The CDR3 reads CASSLAHEGLSPLHF. CDR3 in DNA: TGTGCCAGCAGCTTAGCGCATGAGGGTTTGTCACCCCTCCACTTT.

The sample holds many counts of this clonotype. V is TRBV7-2 and J is TRBJ2-3, with TRBD1 matching 12 bases. V shed 5 bases, J shed 7 bases, and the junction held 10 bases outside the gene matches. This CDR3 region has 16 residues. The germline V gene has CDR1 SGHTA and CDR2 FQGNSA. The CDR3 region has the DNA TGTGCCAGCAGCCTTTCCAGGGACAGGGGGCTTAATACGCAGTATTTT. Protein sequence: CASSLSRDRGLNTQYF.

The V gene is TRBV7-9, the J gene TRBJ1-6, with a tentative D call TRBD1 (6 bases). The V gene lost 7 bases and the J gene lost 7 bases, with 14 bases spanning the gap. The CDR3 consists of 14 residues. Germline V gene data show CDR1 as SEHNR and CDR2 as FQNEAQ (reference sequence). For the CDR3, the DNA is TGTGCCAGCACCGGGGGGCAGAGCAATTCACCCCTCCACTTT. It yields the protein CASTGGQSNSPLHF. Full variable domain (remainder filled in from reference TRBV7-9 and TRBJ1-6): DTGVSQNPRHKITKRGQNVTFRCDPISEHNRLYWYRQTLGQGPEFLTYFQNEAQLEKSRLLSDRFSAERPKGSFSTLEIQRTEQGDSAMYLCASTGGQSNSPLHFGNGTRLTVT.

This clonotype has ten or more counts. A much larger clone lies a single base off, so this may be a read error. The V and J genes are TRBV7-2 and TRBJ2-1; possibly TRBD1 for D (6 bases). The J call may be faulty, since TRBJ2-7 better matches the DNA end. The germline V gene has CDR1 SGHTA and CDR2 FQGNSA. The CDR3 extends over 15 amino acids. CDR3 coding DNA: TGTGCCAGCAGTCTCCAGGGGAGCGCCTACAATGAGCAGTACTTC. Protein: CASSLQGSAYNEQYF.

This clonotype was observed at least ten times. The chain combines TRBV2 with TRBJ2-1, with TRBD1 matching 8 bases. Germline CDR1 is SNHLY and CDR2 is FYNNEI. J was trimmed by 6 bases and V by 4 bases; bases with no gene match: 8. CDR3 length: 15 residues. DNA of the CDR3: TGTGCCAGCAGTGCCGACAGGGGAGTGGGCAATGAGCAGTTCTTC. It translates to CASSADRGVGNEQFF.

This clonotype appeared many times. The rearrangement links TRBV12-3 or TRBV12-4 to TRBJ2-3, with TRBD2 matching over 11 bases. The ends lost 2 bases at V and 3 bases at J; junction bases unmatched: 1. The CDR3 totals 15 residues. In nucleotides, the CDR3 is TGTGCCAGCAGTTTACCTAGCGGGGGGACAGATACGCAGTATTTT. It yields the protein CASSLPSGGTDTQYF.

This clonotype was observed many times. The chain carries TRBV7-2 and TRBJ2-4, with D unresolved. The CDR3 consists of 16 residues. Looked up from germline, CDR1 is SGHTA and CDR2 is FQGNSA. The germline V and J ends were trimmed by 1 base and 2 bases, with 12 bases remaining between them. The CDR3 nucleotides read TGTGCCAGCAGCTTAGAGATTTTGGGATCCAAAAACATTCAGTACTTC. Protein sequence: CASSLEILGSKNIQYF. Supplemented by reference TRBV7-2 and TRBJ2-4, the full variable domain reads GAGVSQSPSNKVTEKGKDVELRCDPISGHTALYWYRQSLGQGLEFLIYFQGNSAPDKSGLPSDRFSAERTGGSVSTLTIQRTQQEDSAVYLCASSLEILGSKNIQYFGAGTRLSVL.

J is TRBJ1-2 and V is TRBV30; weak D call: TRBD1 (5 bases). The V end was cut by 4 bases, the J end by 3 bases, with 12 bases between. The CDR3 contains 13 residues. The V gene's germline CDR1 is GTSNPN and CDR2 SVGIG (reference sequence). CDR3 DNA sequence: TGTGCCTGGAAGGATACGGGACACTATGGCTACACCTTC. Translation: CAWKDTGHYGYTF. The full variable domain, completed using reference TRBV30 and TRBJ1-2, is SQTIHQWPATLVQPVGSPLSLECTVEGTSNPNLYWYRQAAGRGLQLLFYSVGIGQISSEVPQNLSASRPQDRQFILSSKKLLLSDSGFYLCAWKDTGHYGYTFGSGTRLTVV.

This rearrangement joins TRBV20-1 to TRBJ2-3, with 11 nucleotides matching TRBD2. Germline assignment: CDR1 DFQATT and CDR2 SNEGSKA (reference sequence). The CDR3 sequence is 15 residues long. V shed 4 bases and J 6 bases; nucleotides not matched to a gene: 9. DNA of the CDR3: TGCAGTGCTAACCGACTAGCGGGGAACCGTGATACGCAGTATTTT. Translation gives CSANRLAGNRDTQYF.

This clonotype came up a few times. A read error is possible here, since a much larger clone lies one base away. The J gene is TRBJ2-5, the V gene TRBV20-1; TRBD1 aligns across 10 bases. The better agreement between TRBJ2-7 and the DNA end casts doubt on the J call. Per germline, CDR1 DFQATT and CDR2 SNEGSKA (reference sequence). The CDR3 runs to 13 residues. CDR3 coding DNA: TGCAGTGCTAGGGGACAGGGGAATTACGAGCAGTACTTC. Its protein is CSARGQGNYEQYF.

About this clonotype itself: A clone one base away is much larger, so this may be a read error. CDR3 residues: CSARDRAGKAAQYF. In nucleotides, the CDR3 is TGCAGTGCTAGAGATCGGGCAGGGAAGGCTGCGCAGTATTTT. The chain combines TRBV20-1 with TRBJ2-3; weak D call: TRBD1 (5 bases). With 0 bases removed from V and 10 bases from J, the gap between germline ends came to 17 bases. This CDR3 region has 14 residues. The germline gives CDR1 DFQATT, CDR2 SNEGSKA (reference sequence).

This clonotype was counted only a few times. This chain joins TRBV7-8 and TRBJ2-2; no firm D call. The germline gives CDR1 SGHVS, CDR2 FQNEAQ. This CDR3 has 16 residues. V lost 0 bases to trimming and J lost 1 base, with 9 bases between them. The CDR3 spells CASSLARAGNTGELFF. The CDR3 DNA reads as TGTGCCAGCAGCTTAGCCCGCGCAGGGAACACCGGGGAGCTGTTTTTT.

This clonotype was counted many times. The junction and the germline gene differ at one end; a read error may be behind it. The rearrangement uses TRBV5-1 and TRBJ2-3, with a tentative D call TRBD1 (5 bases). The CDR3 loop spans 17 amino acids. Germline-derived CDR1 and CDR2 are SGHRS and YFSETQ. The CDR3 region has the DNA TGCGCCAGCACCTTGAGGCCCGCAGGGTCCCTAGCAGATACGCAGTATTTT. It is translated as CASTLRPAGSLADTQYF.

Ten or more counts support this clonotype. This CDR3 is CASSFPGGGETQYF. The CDR3 DNA follows: TGTGCCAGCAGCTTCCCAGGGGGGGGGGAGACCCAGTACTTC. The V and J genes are TRBV7-2 and TRBJ2-5, with D possibly called TRBD1 or TRBD2 (7 bases each). Germline lookup yields CDR1 SGHTA and CDR2 FQGNSA. V lost 3 bases, J lost 5 bases, and 13 bases lay in between. This CDR3 spans 14 amino acids.

This clonotype has a handful of counts. One end of the junction fails to match germline, which may point to a read error. This chain joins TRBV6-2 or TRBV6-3 and TRBJ2-5; D is uncertain. Germline CDR1 and CDR2: MNHEY and SVGEGT. The CDR3 has 11 amino acids. The CDR3 is CASSHKEAQYF. CDR3 coding DNA: TGTGCCAGCAGCCATAAAGAGGCCCAGTACTTC.

This clonotype was observed many times. The J gene is TRBJ2-7, the V gene TRBV6-6; 10 bases agree with TRBD1. This CDR3 contains 15 residues. The junction had 4 bases not matched to a gene; V was cut back by 5 bases and J by 0 bases. Germline V gene lookup returns CDR1 MNHNY and CDR2 SVGAGI (reference sequence). As DNA, the CDR3 is TGTGCCAGCAGTGCGGGACAGGGGAACTCCTACGAGCAGTACTTC. It encodes CASSAGQGNSYEQYF.

Comments on this clonotype: This may stem from a read error, because a much larger clone lies one nucleotide away. This chain joins TRBV29-1 and TRBJ2-1, with 7 bases identical to TRBD1. The CDR3 has 13 amino acids. Per the germline V gene, CDR1 is SQVTM and CDR2 is ANQGSEA. After removal of 7 bases from V and 5 bases from J, the junction contained 8 bases not matched to a gene. As DNA, the CDR3 is TGCAGCGCGGGACAGAGTAAAAACAATGAGCAGTTCTTC. The encoded protein is CSAGQSKNNEQFF.

The chain couples TRBV2 to TRBJ2-2, with 10 bases matching TRBD2. The CDR3 is 16 amino acids. J was trimmed by 4 bases and V by 3 bases; bases with no gene match: 5. Per germline, CDR1 SNHLY and CDR2 FYNNEI. The CDR3 loop is CASSESSGGVTGELFF. DNA of the CDR3: TGTGCCAGCAGTGAGTCGAGCGGGGGGGTCACCGGGGAGCTGTTTTTT.

With regard to this clonotype: This may arise from a read error, as a much more abundant clone is one base away. The genes are TRBV12-3 or TRBV12-4 and TRBJ2-3; TRBD1 matches 8 bases. The CDR3 sequence is 15 residues long. As DNA, the CDR3 is TGTGCCGGCAGTTTAACCGGGACAGGAGCAGATACGCAGTATTTT. Amino acid sequence: CAGSLTGTGADTQYF.